This TCR beta chain was found in a study of cytomegalovirus exposure and HLA in healthy donors. Primers: 60 Vbeta forward and 13 Jbeta reverse. Measured with immunoSEQ multiplex PCR; TCRdb has only the in-frame clones, and not every one. This table holds a few hundred thousand clones, about nine tenths found once. The CDR3 sequence is 17 residues long. V shed 0 bases and J 4 bases; nucleotides not matched to a gene: 7. Germline V gene sequence: CDR1 MNHEY, CDR2 SMNVEV (reference sequence). This TCR came from a girl aged 2 to 10 in good health and CMV-seronegative. The chain employs TRBV27 and TRBJ2-7; the match to TRBD1 covers 12 bases. Sequenced material: PBMCs. The DNA for the CDR3 is TGTGCCAGCAGTTTATCTGCGGGGGACAGGGGGCTATACGAGCAGTACTTC. Translation gives CASSLSAGDRGLYEQYF.